This T cell receptor (beta chain) originates from a study of shared clonotypes between healthy human individuals. Study-level findings and limits: Among the subsets, naive ones generally showed larger estimated richness than memory ones.

The V end lost 2 bases, the J end lost 4 bases, and 11 bases lay between the germline ends. Germline V gives CDR1 SGHAT, CDR2 FQNNGV. The CDR3 is made up of 14 amino acids. In regard to this clone: Its antigen is unknown.

This was a deep-level run. Sequenced by immunoSEQ multiplex PCR; TCRdb stores in-frame clones only, minus some. The sample consists of 730,000 or so clones, roughly 70% of them appearing once. Sequencing used memory CD4+ T cells sorted from blood. Regarding subset: CD45RA-negative fraction. The chain recombines TRBV11-2 with TRBJ2-5, with D unclear. This TCR came from a woman in her twenties or thirties in good health. The CDR3 DNA reads TGTGCCAGCAGCTTACCCCTCCGGGTAGAGACCCAGTACTTC. This encodes CASSLPLRVETQYF.